This entry lists 15 T cell receptor beta chains sequenced from one sample in a study of CD8 T cell repertoires and HIV-1 epitope variants. Their antigens are not known. The protocol was immunoSEQ multiplex PCR, while the TCRdb copy is restricted to in-frame clones and leaves out a portion. The table lists under 6,000 clones, 66% of them singletons. The sequenced sample consisted of cultured CD8+ T cells derived from PBMCs. The receptors were sampled from a male donor with HIV.

The rearrangement joins TRBV7-3 to TRBJ2-1, with D possibly matching TRBD1 (5 bases). Trimming took 6 bases from V and 0 from J, leaving 12 bases between them. This CDR3 spans 15 amino acids. Germline V gene sequence: CDR1 SGHTA, CDR2 FQGTGA. CDR3 nucleotides: TGTGCCAGCAGTTGGAGACAGAGCTCCTACAATGAGCAGTTCTTC. Amino acids: CASSWRQSSYNEQFF.

The rearrangement links TRBV19 to TRBJ2-7, with a weak D call TRBD1 (6 bases). Per the germline V gene, CDR1 is LNHDA and CDR2 is SQIVND (reference sequence). V lost 6 bases to trimming and J lost 3 bases, with 18 bases between them. The CDR3 has 15 residues. The CDR3 is CASSVTGHGGYEQYF. DNA of the CDR3: TGTGCCAGTAGCGTGACAGGTCACGGAGGCTACGAGCAGTACTTC.

The chain uses TRBV5-3 and TRBJ1-1; possibly TRBD1 for D (5 bases). TRBV5-3 is annotated as an ORF whose role is uncertain. The V gene lost 5 bases and the J gene lost 0 bases, with 20 bases spanning the gap. This CDR3 has 17 residues. DNA of the CDR3: TGTGCCAGAAGGCGCCAGGACCCTTTCAGGGTGAACACTGAAGCTTTCTTT. It yields the protein CARRRQDPFRVNTEAFF.

The chain couples TRBV27 to TRBJ2-7; TRBD1 aligns across 8 bases. This CDR3 contains 14 residues. CDR1 is MNHEY and CDR2 is SMNVEV in the germline V gene (reference sequence). J was trimmed by 0 bases and V by 6 bases; bases with no gene match: 4. The CDR3 DNA is TGTGCCAGCAGCCTGACAGGGGCCTCCTACGAGCAGTACTTC. This sequence encodes CASSLTGASYEQYF.

The chain uses TRBV7-2 and TRBJ2-1, with 11 positions matching TRBD1. Looked up from germline, CDR1 is SGHTA and CDR2 is FQGNSA. The CDR3 runs to 16 residues. V lost 5 bases, J lost 5 bases, and 8 bases stayed unmatched. CDR3: CASSVTGQGGHNEQFF. CDR3 bases: TGTGCCAGCAGCGTAACGGGACAGGGGGGGCACAATGAGCAGTTCTTC.

V usage is TRBV2 and J usage is TRBJ2-4; the D call may be TRBD1 or TRBD2 (5 bases each). CDR3 length: 14 residues. The germline CDR1 and CDR2 sequences are SNHLY and FYNNEI. V was pared by 4 bases and J by 5 bases, with 12 bases between. CDR3 sequence (DNA): TGTGCCAGCAGTGGCAGGGTGGGGGAAAACATTCAGTACTTC. This encodes CASSGRVGENIQYF.

V and J are TRBV9 and TRBJ2-6, with 8 bases that match TRBD1. Germline V lookup: CDR1 SGDLS, CDR2 YYNGEE. V lost 4 bases to trimming and J lost 0 bases; unmatched junction nucleotides: 6. The CDR3 spans 17 residues. CDR3 in amino acids: CASSIGQGISGANVLTF. In nucleotides, the CDR3 is TGTGCCAGCAGCATAGGACAGGGAATCTCTGGGGCCAACGTCCTGACTTTC.

This chain joins TRBV18 and TRBJ2-2, with 11 positions matching TRBD2. CDR1 is KGHSH and CDR2 is LQKENI in the germline V gene. CDR3 size: 17 residues. Trimming removed 3 bases from V and 5 bases from J; junction bases left unmatched: 8. CDR3: CASSPSASGGLTGELFF. The CDR3, as DNA: TGTGCCAGCTCACCCAGCGCTAGCGGGGGGCTTACCGGGGAGCTGTTTTTT. Using reference TRBV18 and TRBJ2-2 for the parts outside the CDR3, the full variable domain is NAGVMQNPRHLVRRRGQEARLRCSPMKGHSHVYWYRQLPEEGLKFMVYLQKENIIDESGMPKERFSAEFPKEGPSILRIQQVVRGDSAAYFCASSPSASGGLTGELFFGEGSRLTVL.

This clone was counted only a few times. This chain joins TRBV9 and TRBJ2-7; the match to TRBD1 covers 11 bases. CDR3 size: 14 residues. CDR1 is SGDLS and CDR2 is YYNGEE in the germline V gene. With V trimmed by 4 bases and J by 5 bases, 5 bases remained unmatched. The CDR3 region has the DNA TGTGCCAGCAGCCGGACAGGGGGCGGCGACGAGCAGTACTTC. This translates into CASSRTGGGDEQYF.

This rearrangement joins TRBV29-1 to TRBJ2-2; D is unresolved. V lost 5 bases, J lost 7 bases, and 11 bases lay in between. Germline V gene sequence: CDR1 SQVTM, CDR2 ANQGSEA. This CDR3 has 12 amino acids. DNA for the CDR3: TGCAGCGTTCCCGGCCGAGGCGGGGAGCTGTTTTTT. The encoded protein is CSVPGRGGELFF.

The chain carries TRBV7-2 and TRBJ1-5; D not certain. The CDR3 length is 15 residues. The germline V and J ends were trimmed by 1 base and 0 bases, with 7 bases remaining between them. Germline-derived CDR1 and CDR2 are SGHTA and FQGNSA. In DNA form, the CDR3 reads TGTGCCAGCAGCTTAGAAGGTTATAGCAATCAGCCCCAGCATTTT. The encoded protein is CASSLEGYSNQPQHF.

The CDR3 here is CATPGHHEQYF. The CDR3, as DNA: TGTGCCACCCCGGGACACCACGAGCAGTACTTC. The chain has TRBV6-1 and TRBJ2-7; D is perhaps TRBD1 (6 bases). In germline, CDR1 is MNHNS, CDR2 SASEGT. Between the trimmed V and J ends, which lost 10 bases and 5 bases, there was a span of 12 bases. This CDR3 region has 11 residues.

The chain links TRBV28 to TRBJ2-2; 7 bases are shared with TRBD1. Germline CDR1 and CDR2: MDHEN and SYDVKM. With V trimmed by 3 bases and J by 5 bases, 12 bases remained unmatched. This CDR3 region has 17 residues. This CDR3 is CASSLDMTGSGTGELFF. The DNA for the CDR3 is TGTGCCAGCAGTTTGGATATGACAGGGTCGGGGACCGGGGAGCTGTTTTTT.

This rearrangement joins TRBV28 to TRBJ2-7; no clear D. V was shortened by 3 bases and J by 3 bases, with 12 bases between the two germline ends. CDR1 is MDHEN and CDR2 is SYDVKM in the germline V gene. CDR3 length equals 14 residues. CDR3 DNA: TGTGCCAGCAGTTTTGCCCCGGGCCTCTACGAGCAGTACTTC. Translation gives CASSFAPGLYEQYF.

This clone was found once. The gene calls are TRBV6-1 and TRBJ1-1; 7 bases are a match to TRBD1. The CDR3 is 14 amino acids. The V gene end was trimmed by 2 bases and the J gene end by 6 bases; junction bases not matched to a gene: 6. CDR1 and CDR2 from the germline V gene are MNHNS and SASEGT. CDR3 bases: TGTGCCAGCAGTGAATCAGGGGGGACTGCTGAAGCTTTCTTT. It is translated as CASSESGGTAEAFF.